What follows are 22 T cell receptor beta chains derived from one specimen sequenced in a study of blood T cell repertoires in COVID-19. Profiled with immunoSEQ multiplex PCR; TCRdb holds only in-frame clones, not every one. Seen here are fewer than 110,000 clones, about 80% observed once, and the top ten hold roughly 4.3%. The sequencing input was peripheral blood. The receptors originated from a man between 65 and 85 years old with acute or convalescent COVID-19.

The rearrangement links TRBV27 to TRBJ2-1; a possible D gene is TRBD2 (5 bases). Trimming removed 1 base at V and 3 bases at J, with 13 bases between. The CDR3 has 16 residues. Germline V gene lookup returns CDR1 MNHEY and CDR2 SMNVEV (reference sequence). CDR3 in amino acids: CASSLFRGIFYNEQFF. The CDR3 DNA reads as TGTGCCAGCAGTTTATTCCGGGGTATCTTCTACAATGAGCAGTTCTTC.

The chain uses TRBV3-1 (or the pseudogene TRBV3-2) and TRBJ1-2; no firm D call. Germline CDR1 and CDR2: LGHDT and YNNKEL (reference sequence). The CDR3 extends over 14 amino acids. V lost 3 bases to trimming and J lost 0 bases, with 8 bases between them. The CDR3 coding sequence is TGTGCCAGCAGCCAGCGGCAGACTAACTATGGCTACACCTTC. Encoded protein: CASSQRQTNYGYTF.

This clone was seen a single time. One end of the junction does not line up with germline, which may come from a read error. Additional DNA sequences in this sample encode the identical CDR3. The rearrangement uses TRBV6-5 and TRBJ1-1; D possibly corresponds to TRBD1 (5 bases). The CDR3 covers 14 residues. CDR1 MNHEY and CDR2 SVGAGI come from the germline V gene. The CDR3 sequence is CASSYQPGNTEAFF. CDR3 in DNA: TGTGCCAGCAGTTACCAGCCAGGGAACACTGAGGCTTTCTTT.

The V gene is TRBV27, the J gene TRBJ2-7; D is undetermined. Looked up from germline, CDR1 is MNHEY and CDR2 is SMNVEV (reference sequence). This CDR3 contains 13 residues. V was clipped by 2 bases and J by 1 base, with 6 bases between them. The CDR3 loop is CASSLIPSYEQYF. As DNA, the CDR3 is TGTGCCAGCAGTTTAATCCCTTCCTACGAGCAGTACTTC.

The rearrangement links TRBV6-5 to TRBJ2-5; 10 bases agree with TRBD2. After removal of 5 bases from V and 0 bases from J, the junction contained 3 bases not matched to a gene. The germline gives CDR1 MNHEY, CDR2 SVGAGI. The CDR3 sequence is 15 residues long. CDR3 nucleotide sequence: TGTGCCAGCAGTCCCGGACTAGCGGACCAAGAGACCCAGTACTTC. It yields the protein CASSPGLADQETQYF.

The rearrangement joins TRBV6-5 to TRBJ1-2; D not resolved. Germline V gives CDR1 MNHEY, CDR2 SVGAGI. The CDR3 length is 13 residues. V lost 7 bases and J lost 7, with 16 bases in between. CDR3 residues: CASTPRRQGGYTF. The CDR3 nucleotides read TGTGCCAGCACCCCACGGCGGCAAGGTGGCTACACCTTC.

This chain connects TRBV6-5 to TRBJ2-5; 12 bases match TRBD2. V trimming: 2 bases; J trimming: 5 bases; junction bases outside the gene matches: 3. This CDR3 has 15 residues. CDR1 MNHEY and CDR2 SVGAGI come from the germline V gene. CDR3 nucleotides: TGTGCCAGCAGTTACGAGGGACTAGCGGGTGAGACCCAGTACTTC. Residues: CASSYEGLAGETQYF.

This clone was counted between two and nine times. CDR3 amino acids: CASSYLTSGARGLFF. The CDR3 DNA reads as TGTGCCAGCAGTTATTTAACTAGCGGGGCCAGGGGGCTGTTTTTT. V and J are TRBV6-5 and TRBJ2-2, with 10 bases lining up with TRBD2. The V gene end was trimmed by 3 bases and the J gene end by 13 bases; junction bases not matched to a gene: 11. Germline V CDR1 and CDR2: MNHEY, SVGAGI. The CDR3 covers 15 residues.

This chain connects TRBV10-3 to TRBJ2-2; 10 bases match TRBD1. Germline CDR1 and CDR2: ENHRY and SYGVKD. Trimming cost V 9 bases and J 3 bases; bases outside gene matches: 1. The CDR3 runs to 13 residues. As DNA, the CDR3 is TGTGCCATTGGACAGGGGGACACCGGGGAGCTGTTTTTT. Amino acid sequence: CAIGQGDTGELFF.

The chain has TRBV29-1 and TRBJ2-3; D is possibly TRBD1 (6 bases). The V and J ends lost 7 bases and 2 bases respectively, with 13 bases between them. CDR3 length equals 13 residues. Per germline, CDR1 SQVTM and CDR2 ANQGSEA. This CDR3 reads CSAMDRNTDTQYF. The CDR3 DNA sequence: TGCAGCGCCATGGACAGAAACACAGATACGCAGTATTTT.

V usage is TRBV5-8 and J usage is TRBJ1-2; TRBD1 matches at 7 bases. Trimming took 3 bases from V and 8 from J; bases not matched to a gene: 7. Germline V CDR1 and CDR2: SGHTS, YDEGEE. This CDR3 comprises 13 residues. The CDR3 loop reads CASSSYRGGGYTF. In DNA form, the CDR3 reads TGTGCCAGCAGCTCTTACAGGGGCGGGGGCTACACCTTC.

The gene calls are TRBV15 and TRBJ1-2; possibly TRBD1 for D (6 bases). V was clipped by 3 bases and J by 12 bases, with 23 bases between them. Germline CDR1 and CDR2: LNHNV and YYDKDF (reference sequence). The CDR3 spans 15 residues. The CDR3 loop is CATSRGARGRGENTF. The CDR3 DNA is TGTGCCACCAGCAGGGGGGCGAGGGGCAGGGGAGAGAACACCTTC.

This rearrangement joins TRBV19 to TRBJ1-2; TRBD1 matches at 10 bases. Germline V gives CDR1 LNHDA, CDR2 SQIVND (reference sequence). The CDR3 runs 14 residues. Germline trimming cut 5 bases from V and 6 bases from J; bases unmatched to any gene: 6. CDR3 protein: CASSLGGTGDGYTF. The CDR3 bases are TGTGCCAGTAGTCTCGGAGGGACAGGGGATGGCTACACCTTC.

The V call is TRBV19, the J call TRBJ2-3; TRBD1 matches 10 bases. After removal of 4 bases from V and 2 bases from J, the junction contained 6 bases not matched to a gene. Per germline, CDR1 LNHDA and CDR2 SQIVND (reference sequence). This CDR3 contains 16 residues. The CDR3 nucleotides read TGTGCCAGTAGTACGATTGGGACAGGGGTCACAGATACGCAGTATTTT. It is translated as CASSTIGTGVTDTQYF.

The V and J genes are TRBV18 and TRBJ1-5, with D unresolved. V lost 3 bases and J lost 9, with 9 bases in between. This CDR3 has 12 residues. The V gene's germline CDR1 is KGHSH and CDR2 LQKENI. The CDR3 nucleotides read TGTGCCAGCTCACCCGACACGTCGCCCCAGCATTTT. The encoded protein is CASSPDTSPQHF.

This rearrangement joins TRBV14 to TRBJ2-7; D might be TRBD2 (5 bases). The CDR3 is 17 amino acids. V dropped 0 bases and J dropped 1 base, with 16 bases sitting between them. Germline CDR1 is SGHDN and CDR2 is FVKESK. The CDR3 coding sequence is TGTGCCAGCAGCCAAGACGCCAGGACTGACCGATCCTACGAGCAGTACTTC. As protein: CASSQDARTDRSYEQYF.

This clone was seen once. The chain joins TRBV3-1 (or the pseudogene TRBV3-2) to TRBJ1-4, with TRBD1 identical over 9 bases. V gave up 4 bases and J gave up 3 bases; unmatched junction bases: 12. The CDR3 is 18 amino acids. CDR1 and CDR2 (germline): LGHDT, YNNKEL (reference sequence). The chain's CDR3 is CASSRRRTGVAANEKLFF. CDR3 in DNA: TGTGCCAGCAGCCGCCGTAGGACAGGGGTCGCGGCTAATGAAAAACTGTTTTTT.

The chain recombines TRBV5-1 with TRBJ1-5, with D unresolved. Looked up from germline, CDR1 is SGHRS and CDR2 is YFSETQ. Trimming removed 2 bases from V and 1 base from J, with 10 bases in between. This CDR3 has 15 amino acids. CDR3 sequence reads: CASSFRGGSNQPQHF. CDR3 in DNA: TGCGCCAGCAGCTTTCGGGGTGGAAGCAATCAGCCCCAGCATTTT. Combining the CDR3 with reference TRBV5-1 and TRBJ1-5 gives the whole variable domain KAGVTQTPRYLIKTRGQQVTLSCSPISGHRSVSWYQQTPGQGLQFLFEYFSETQRNKGNFPGRFSGRQFSNSRSEMNVSTLELGDSALYLCASSFRGGSNQPQHFGDGTRLSIL.

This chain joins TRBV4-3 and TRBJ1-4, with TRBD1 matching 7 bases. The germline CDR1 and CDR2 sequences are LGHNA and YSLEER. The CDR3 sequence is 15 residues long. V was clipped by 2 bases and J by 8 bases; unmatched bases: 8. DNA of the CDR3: TGCGCCAGCAGCCAAACGGCCGGGACAGCAGAAAAACTGTTTTTT. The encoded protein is CASSQTAGTAEKLFF.

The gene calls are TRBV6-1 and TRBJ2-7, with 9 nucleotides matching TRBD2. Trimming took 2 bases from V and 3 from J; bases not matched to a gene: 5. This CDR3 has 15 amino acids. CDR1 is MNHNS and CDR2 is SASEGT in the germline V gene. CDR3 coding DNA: TGTGCCAGCAGTGAAATAGCTAGCGGGGTCTACGAGCAGTACTTC. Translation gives CASSEIASGVYEQYF.

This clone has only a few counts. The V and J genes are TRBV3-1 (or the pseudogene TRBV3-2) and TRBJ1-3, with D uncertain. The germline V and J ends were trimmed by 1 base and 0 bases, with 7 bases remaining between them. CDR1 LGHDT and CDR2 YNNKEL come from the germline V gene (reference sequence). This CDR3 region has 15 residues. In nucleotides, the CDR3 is TGTGCCAGCAGCCAAGGTGGGAGCTCTGGAAACACCATATATTTT. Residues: CASSQGGSSGNTIYF.

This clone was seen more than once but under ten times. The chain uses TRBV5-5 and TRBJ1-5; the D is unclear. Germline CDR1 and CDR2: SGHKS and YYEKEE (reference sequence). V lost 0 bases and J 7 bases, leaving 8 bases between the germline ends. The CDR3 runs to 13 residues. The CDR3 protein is CASSLAGGQPQHF. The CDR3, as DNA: TGTGCCAGCAGCTTGGCCGGCGGACAGCCCCAGCATTTT. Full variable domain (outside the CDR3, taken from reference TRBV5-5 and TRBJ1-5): DAGVTQSPTHLIKTRGQQVTLRCSPISGHKSVSWYQQVLGQGPQFIFQYYEKEERGRGNFPDRFSARQFPNYSSELNVNALLLGDSALYLCASSLAGGQPQHFGDGTRLSIL.